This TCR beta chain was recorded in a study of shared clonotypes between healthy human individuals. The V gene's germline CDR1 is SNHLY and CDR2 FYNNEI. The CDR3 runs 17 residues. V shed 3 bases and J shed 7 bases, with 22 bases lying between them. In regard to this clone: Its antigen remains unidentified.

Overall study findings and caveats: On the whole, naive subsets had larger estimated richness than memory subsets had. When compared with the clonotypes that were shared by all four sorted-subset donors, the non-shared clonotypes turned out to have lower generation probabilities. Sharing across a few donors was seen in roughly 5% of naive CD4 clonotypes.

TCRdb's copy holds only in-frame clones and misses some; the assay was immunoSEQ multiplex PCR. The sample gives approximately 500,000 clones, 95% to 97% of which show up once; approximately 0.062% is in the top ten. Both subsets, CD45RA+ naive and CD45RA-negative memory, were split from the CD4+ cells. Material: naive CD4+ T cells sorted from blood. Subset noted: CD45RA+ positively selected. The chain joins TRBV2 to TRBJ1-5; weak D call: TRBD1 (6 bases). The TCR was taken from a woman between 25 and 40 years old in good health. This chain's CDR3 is CASSDLKWGQGGQPQHF. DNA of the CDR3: TGTGCCAGCAGTGACCTAAAATGGGGGCAGGGTGGCCAGCCCCAGCATTTT.